This T cell receptor beta chain was sequenced during a study of cytomegalovirus exposure and HLA in healthy donors. Study-level points and caveats: After further analysis at a later stage, 16,951 TCR beta sequences were associated with HLA alleles at 0.05 false discovery rate.

Turning to this clone: The antigen remains unidentified.

CDR1 is SQVTM and CDR2 is ANQGSEA in the germline V gene. V shed 5 bases and J shed 6 bases, with 16 bases lying between them. The CDR3 covers 13 residues. The PCR was carried out with 60 Vbeta primers and 13 Jbeta primers. Sequenced by immunoSEQ multiplex PCR; TCRdb stores in-frame clones only, minus some. The sample lists 90,000 to 110,000 clones; roughly 67% were seen once. The specimen sequenced was PBMCs. This sequence was found in a man aged 40-49 years in good health and CMV-seronegative. This chain connects TRBV29-1 to TRBJ1-1; D is uncertain. The CDR3 sequence: CSVLDSYGAEAFF. In DNA form, the CDR3 reads TGCAGCGTTCTCGATTCCTACGGGGCTGAAGCTTTCTTT. Looking up the rest from reference TRBV29-1 and TRBJ1-1 gives the full variable domain: SAVISQKPSRDICQRGTSLTIQCQVDSQVTMMFWYRQQPGQSLTLIATANQGSEATYESGFVIDKFPISRPNLTFSTLTVSNMSPEDSSIYLCSVLDSYGAEAFFGQGTRLTVV.